What follows are 9 T cell receptor beta chains derived from one specimen sequenced in a study of T cells in Graves' hyperthyroidism and ophthalmopathy. What was amplified from RNA transcripts were TCR beta CDR3 regions. Initially, a first-round RT-PCR of the TCR CDR3 employed the HTBI primer set. Using its own MiXCR run on the multiplex PCR reads, TCRdb lists one record per CDR3 protein. The sample holds 550,000 to 600,000 distinct CDR3 sequences, around 42% seen once. Sequencing input: peripheral blood or thyroid tissue (not recorded which). These receptors originate from an adult woman with Graves' disease, either hyperthyroidism or ophthalmopathy (not recorded which).

This clonotype was picked up many times. V gene TRBV5-4 combines with J gene TRBJ1-2, with TRBD1 as a possible D gene (5 bases). This CDR3 is 16 amino acids long. The V and J ends lost 4 bases and 0 bases respectively, with 16 bases between them. Germline CDR1 SGHNT, CDR2 YYREEE (reference sequence). The CDR3 DNA sequence: TGTGCCAGCAGCCCCGGGGGACTCCAAGCTAACTATGGCTACACCTTC. Translating it yields CASSPGGLQANYGYTF.

This chain uses TRBV28 with TRBJ1-4, with D possibly TRBD1 on 5 matching bases. Trimming took 8 bases from V and 6 from J, leaving 16 bases between them. CDR1 MDHEN and CDR2 SYDVKM come from the germline V gene. CDR3 size: 14 residues. As DNA, the CDR3 is TGTGCCAGCTGCCCCCGGGGGAGGGATGAAAAACTGTTTTTT. This translates into CASCPRGRDEKLFF. Supplemented by reference TRBV28 and TRBJ1-4, the full variable domain reads DVKVTQSSRYLVKRTGEKVFLECVQDMDHENMFWYRQDPGLGLRLIYFSYDVKMKEKGDIPEGYSVSREKKERFSLILESASTNQTSMYLCASCPRGRDEKLFFGSGTQLSVL.

The chain uses TRBV7-2 and TRBJ2-7, with D perhaps matching TRBD1 or TRBD2 (5 bases each). This CDR3 comprises 15 residues. Germline CDR1 is SGHTA and CDR2 is FQGNSA. V gave up 4 bases and J gave up 0 bases, with 13 bases separating them. The CDR3 sequence is CASSSGTASSYEQYF. CDR3 nucleotide sequence: TGTGCCAGCAGCTCCGGGACGGCAAGCTCCTACGAGCAGTACTTC.

This clonotype was seen repeatedly, ten times or more. V usage is TRBV12-3 or TRBV12-4 and J usage is TRBJ1-5; unclear D gene. V was trimmed by 6 bases and J by 4 bases, leaving 16 bases between them. There are 15 residues in the CDR3. Here the CDR3 DNA reads TGTGCCAGCAGCCCCCTTGGGGTACTGAATCAGCCCCAGCATTTT. Translation gives CASSPLGVLNQPQHF.

The rearrangement joins TRBV20-1 to TRBJ1-2; tentative D call: TRBD1 (6 bases). The CDR3 consists of 12 residues. In germline, CDR1 is DFQATT, CDR2 SNEGSKA (reference sequence). V was cut by 4 bases and J by 6 bases, with 12 bases left in between. CDR3 coding DNA: TGCAGTGCTACCACGCAGGGGCATGGCTACACCTTC. The encoded protein is CSATTQGHGYTF.

With respect to this clonotype: At one end the junction does not follow the germline gene, possibly because of a read error. The V gene is TRBV9, the J gene TRBJ1-2; no definite D call. The CDR3 loop spans 13 amino acids. Germline CDR1 is SGDLS and CDR2 is YYNGEE. This CDR3 is CACSAHGIYGYTF. CDR3 DNA sequence: TGTGCCTGCAGCGCTCATGGAATTTATGGCTACACCTTC.

This clonotype was picked up a small number of times. The chain has TRBV2 and TRBJ1-1; D might be TRBD1 (6 bases). CDR3 length equals 12 residues. Trimming removed 8 bases from V and 1 base from J, with 8 bases in between. CDR1 and CDR2 (germline): SNHLY, FYNNEI. The CDR3 sequence is CASRDKNTEAFF. In DNA form, the CDR3 reads TGTGCCAGCCGGGACAAGAACACTGAAGCTTTCTTT.

This clonotype was detected ten times or more. The chain recombines TRBV5-1 with TRBJ2-7; possibly TRBD2 for D (5 bases). V was pared by 4 bases and J by 5 bases, with 25 bases between. CDR1 is SGHRS and CDR2 is YFSETQ in the germline V gene. The CDR3 has 17 residues. CDR3 nucleotides: TGCGCCAGCAGCCCCACGGGGTGGACGGGAAGGAGGAACGAGCAGTACTTC. Translating gives CASSPTGWTGRRNEQYF.

This clonotype was detected ten times or more. The J gene is TRBJ2-5, the V gene TRBV5-4; D might be TRBD1 (6 bases). Germline CDR1 is SGHNT and CDR2 is YYREEE (reference sequence). The CDR3 is 14 amino acids. V was cut by 4 bases and J by 2 bases, with 12 bases left in between. CDR3 sequence reads: CASSVRDTQETQYF. The CDR3 DNA reads as TGTGCCAGCAGCGTACGGGACACACAAGAGACCCAGTACTTC.